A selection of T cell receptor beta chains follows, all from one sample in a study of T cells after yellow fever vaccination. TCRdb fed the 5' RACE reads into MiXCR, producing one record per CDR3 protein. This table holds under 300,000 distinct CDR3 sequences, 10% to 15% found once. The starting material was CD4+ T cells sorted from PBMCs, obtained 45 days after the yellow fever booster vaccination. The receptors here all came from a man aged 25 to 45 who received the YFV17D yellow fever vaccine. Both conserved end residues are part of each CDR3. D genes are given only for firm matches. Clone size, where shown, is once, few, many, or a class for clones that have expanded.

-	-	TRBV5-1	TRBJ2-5	TGCGCCAGCAGCTTGAACGGGGGTAGGCAAGAGACCCAGTACTTC	CASSLNGGRQETQYF
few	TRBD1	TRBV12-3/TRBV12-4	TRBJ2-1	TGTGCCAGCAGTTTAGGCCATCCCGGACAGGGAGGTTTCTTC	CASSLGHPGQGGFF
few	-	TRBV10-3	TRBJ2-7	TGTGCCATCAGTGTGTTGGGGACAAATACCTACGAGCAGTACTTC	CAISVLGTNTYEQYF
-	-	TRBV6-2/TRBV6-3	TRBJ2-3	TGTGCCAGCAGTCCCCAGGGTCATACGCAGTATTTT	CASSPQGHTQYF
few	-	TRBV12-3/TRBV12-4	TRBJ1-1	TGTGCCAGCAGTCCTGGCGGCACCCGAGGGGCTTTCTTT	CASSPGGTRGAFF
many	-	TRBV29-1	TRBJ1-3	TGCAGCGGTGCAGGGGCGGATTCTGGAAACACCATATATTTT	CSGAGADSGNTIYF
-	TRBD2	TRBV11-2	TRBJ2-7	TGTACCAGCCGGCTAGCGGGAGACTACGAGCAGTACTTC	CTSRLAGDYEQYF
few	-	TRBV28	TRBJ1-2	TGTGCCAGCAGCACTGGTCTGACGCCGGTTTCGGGTGGCTACACCTTC	CASSTGLTPVSGGYTF
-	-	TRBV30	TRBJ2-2	TGTGCCTGGGGTCGAGTAGGGACCGGGGAGCTGTTTTTT	CAWGRVGTGELFF
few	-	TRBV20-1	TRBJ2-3	TGCAGTGCTAACTATCGCGCAGATACGCAGTATTTT	CSANYRADTQYF
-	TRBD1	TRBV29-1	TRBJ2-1	TGCAGCGTTGGGGGGCGACAGGGGGTTTATGAGCAGTTCTTC	CSVGGRQGVYEQFF
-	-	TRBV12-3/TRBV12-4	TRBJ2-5	TGTGCCAGCAGTTTGGAGGGACAGAAAGAGACCCAGTACTTC	CASSLEGQKETQYF
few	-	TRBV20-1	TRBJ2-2	TGCAGTGCTAGACGGGGGACCGGGGAGCTGTTTTTT	CSARRGTGELFF
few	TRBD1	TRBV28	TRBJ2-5	TGTGCCAGCAGACAGACAGGGGCCCAAGAGACCCAGTACTTC	CASRQTGAQETQYF
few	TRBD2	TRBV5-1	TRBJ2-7	TGCGCCAGCAGCTTGGGACTAGCGGCCACGGGGGAGCAGTACTTC	CASSLGLAATGEQYF
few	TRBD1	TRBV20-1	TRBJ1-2	TGCAGTGTTCCGGACAGGGATGGTTATGGCTACACCTTC	CSVPDRDGYGYTF
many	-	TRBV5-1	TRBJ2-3	TGCGCCAGCAGCTCTCCCGGGACCCCAAATACGCAGTATTTT	CASSSPGTPNTQYF
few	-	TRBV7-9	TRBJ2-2	TGTGCCAGCAGCCGGTGGGCCGGGGAGCTGTTTTTT	CASSRWAGELFF
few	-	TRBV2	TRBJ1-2	TGTGCCAGCAGTGGGACGGGGGTACAGGGTAACTATGGCTACACCTTC	CASSGTGVQGNYGYTF
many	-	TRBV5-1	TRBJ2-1	TGCGCCAGCAGCTTCAGCAAGGGACAAATCTCCTACAATGAGCAGTTCTTC	CASSFSKGQISYNEQFF
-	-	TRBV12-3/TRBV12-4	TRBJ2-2	TGTGCCAGCAGTTTACGGGAGACCGGGGAGCTGTTTTTT	CASSLRETGELFF
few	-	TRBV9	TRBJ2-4	TGTGCCAGCAGCGCCGCGCCCCACCCGGCGGACATTCAGTACTTC	CASSAAPHPADIQYF
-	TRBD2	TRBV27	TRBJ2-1	TGTGCCAGCAGTTTATTCGCCAAGCCTTCTAGCGGGATATCCTACAATGAGCAGTTCTTC	CASSLFAKPSSGISYNEQFF
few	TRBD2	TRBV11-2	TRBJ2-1	TGTGCCAGCAGCTTAGATCTGGATAGCGGGAGACGTGAGCAGTTCTTC	CASSLDLDSGRREQFF
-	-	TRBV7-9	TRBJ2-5	TGTGCCAGCAGCAAAATGATCTTC	CASSKMIF
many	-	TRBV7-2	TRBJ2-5	TGTGCCAGCAGGCAGGGCCAAGAGACCCAGTACTTC	CASRQGQETQYF
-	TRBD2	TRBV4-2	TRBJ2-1	TGTGCCAGCAGCCAAGAAGCCAGCGGGAGGGCCGGTGAGCAGTTCTTC	CASSQEASGRAGEQFF
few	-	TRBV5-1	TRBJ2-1	TGCGCCAGCAGCTTGGAGGGAGGTCCAGGGGAATTCTTC	CASSLEGGPGEFF
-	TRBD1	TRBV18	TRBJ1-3	TGTGCCAGCTCGAACGAGGGACAGCTCCTTACCGGAAACACCATATATTTT	CASSNEGQLLTGNTIYF
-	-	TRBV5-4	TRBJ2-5	TGTGCCAGCAGCTTGGAGGACTATCAGGAGACCCAGTACTTC	CASSLEDYQETQYF
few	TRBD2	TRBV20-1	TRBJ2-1	TGCAGTGCGACTAGCGGGGCTAGCTCCTACAATGAGCAGTTCTTC	CSATSGASSYNEQFF
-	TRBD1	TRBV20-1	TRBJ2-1	TGCAGTGCTAAGGACAGGGGATCCTACAATGAGCAGTTCTTC	CSAKDRGSYNEQFF
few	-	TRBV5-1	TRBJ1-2	TGCGCCAGCAGCTTGGCCGAAACGCTAGGCCGGGTTTATGGCTACACCTTC	CASSLAETLGRVYGYTF
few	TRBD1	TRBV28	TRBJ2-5	TGTGCCAGCAGCCAGGGGGGCAGGGGGCGACGAGAGACCCAGTACTTC	CASSQGGRGRRETQYF
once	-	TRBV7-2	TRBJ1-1	TGTGCCAGCAGCTTAGAGTCAGGGACGTCTTTCTTT	CASSLESGTSFF
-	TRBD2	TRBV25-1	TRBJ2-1	TGTGCCAGTACGACTAGCGGGAGGTACAATGAGCAGTTCTTC	CASTTSGRYNEQFF
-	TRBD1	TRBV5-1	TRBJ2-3	TGCGCCAGCACAAGACAGGGAATCTACACAGATACGCAGTATTTT	CASTRQGIYTDTQYF
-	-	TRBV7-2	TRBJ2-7	TGTGCCAGCAGCTTAAAACAGGGTCCCTACGAGCAGTACTTC	CASSLKQGPYEQYF